There are a few counts of the clone carrying this T cell receptor beta chain. The antigen is not known. The sample comes from a study of T cell repertoires in cytomegalovirus infection. Study-level information: Recently identified HLA-C-restricted CMV epitopes were used, and well-studied HLA-B-restricted CMV epitopes were used as well. Both a matching HLA type and CMV infection were indicated by public TCR beta signatures. Overall study results and limits: In two of eight donors, the top clonotype was HLA-C-restricted CMV-specific. Using cumulative public TCR beta family frequency, the authors identified those who carried CMV together with the relevant HLA.

TCRdb analysed the reads with MiXCR anew, one entry per CDR3 protein. Altogether about 920,000 distinct CDR3 sequences are present, around 29% being singletons, with the ten largest covering around an eighth. This CDR3 contains 14 residues. Germline values: CDR1 MNHEY, CDR2 SMNVEV (reference sequence). V shed 2 bases and J shed 13 bases, with 15 bases lying between them. The V call is TRBV27, the J call TRBJ1-6; possibly TRBD1 for D (5 bases). Sequenced material: cultured CD8+ T cells from PBMCs, taken from culture after CMV antigen stimulation. This clonotype was obtained from a human donor in good health (CMV status not recorded). Some clones in this sample may be carry-over from other donors' samples. The CDR3 DNA reads TGTGCCAGCAGTTTAACCGGGGCCCTTGCCCCCCTCCACTTT. Protein product: CASSLTGALAPLHF.